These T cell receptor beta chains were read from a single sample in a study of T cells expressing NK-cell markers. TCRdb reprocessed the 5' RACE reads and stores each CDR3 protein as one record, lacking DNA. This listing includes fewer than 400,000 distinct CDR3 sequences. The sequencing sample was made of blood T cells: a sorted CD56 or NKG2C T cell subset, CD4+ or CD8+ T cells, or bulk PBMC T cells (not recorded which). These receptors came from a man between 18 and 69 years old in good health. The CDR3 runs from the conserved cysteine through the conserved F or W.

CDR3: CASSDPGGTQETQYF
J: TRBJ2-5
V: TRBV28

CDR3: CASSPGTIYTQYF
J: TRBJ2-3
V: TRBV6-6

CDR3: CASSYLSGLGTEAFF
J: TRBJ1-1
V: TRBV6-5

CDR3: CASSPGTVRTGELFF
J: TRBJ2-2
V: TRBV5-8

CDR3: CASSLSLAGGSTGELFF
J: TRBJ2-2
V: TRBV6-5

CDR3: CASSQDYGGFEAFF
J: TRBJ1-1
V: TRBV14

CDR3: CASSARLKSYGYTF
J: TRBJ1-2
V: TRBV2

CDR3: CASRKLTGTLRRGYTF
J: TRBJ1-2
V: TRBV6-1

CDR3: CASSYSLWSPLQDTQYF
J: TRBJ2-3
V: TRBV6-5

CDR3: CASSIHRLNTEAFF
J: TRBJ1-1
V: TRBV6-1

CDR3: CASSELGGDEGYGYTF
J: TRBJ1-2
V: TRBV25-1

CDR3: CASSREWAETQYF
J: TRBJ2-5
V: TRBV4-2

CDR3: CASSPFLAEKNIQYF
J: TRBJ2-4
V: TRBV18

CDR3: CASSLAGTFNEQFF
J: TRBJ2-1
V: TRBV19

CDR3: CASSGGLLAGALFYNEQFF
J: TRBJ2-1
V: TRBV6-1

CDR3: CASSFSGVGNYGYTF
J: TRBJ1-2
V: TRBV28

CDR3: CASSSFRTGGWAGELFF
J: TRBJ2-2
V: TRBV7-8

CDR3: CASSPAQGVAYEQYF
J: TRBJ2-7
V: TRBV7-9

CDR3: CASREGRKVNEQFF
J: TRBJ2-1
V: TRBV19

CDR3: CASSQRLAGGSWYNEQFF
J: TRBJ2-1
V: TRBV3-1

CDR3: CASSVKGLAGGRYQETQYF
J: TRBJ2-5
V: TRBV9

CDR3: CSARAQRGLTEAFF
J: TRBJ1-1
V: TRBV20-1

CDR3: CAWTTGTAPDQPQHF
J: TRBJ1-5
V: TRBV30

CDR3: CASSRVEGYEREQFF
J: TRBJ2-1
V: TRBV5-4

CDR3: CASSKQGLKGNEQFF
J: TRBJ2-1
V: TRBV28

CDR3: CASSSAGGRGYTF
J: TRBJ1-2
V: TRBV7-8

CDR3: CSASRALHHNEQFF
J: TRBJ2-1
V: TRBV20-1

CDR3: CASSLDRGEPQHF
J: TRBJ1-5
V: TRBV7-3

CDR3: CASSSQGISQPQHF
J: TRBJ1-5
V: TRBV7-9

CDR3: CASSEYRDNSYNEQFF
J: TRBJ2-1
V: TRBV25-1

CDR3: CASSRSPGVGEQFF
J: TRBJ2-1
V: TRBV5-1

CDR3: CASSLGLRDRDYNEQFF
J: TRBJ2-1
V: TRBV11-3

CDR3: CASSLTRDSGKETQYF
J: TRBJ2-5
V: TRBV7-3

CDR3: CASSQDRLTEETQYF
J: TRBJ2-5
V: TRBV4-2

CDR3: CASSPPPDSHGELFF
J: TRBJ2-2
V: TRBV18

CDR3: CASSQAGRTFEKLFF
J: TRBJ1-4
V: TRBV3-1

CDR3: CASSLQGRIATNEKLFF
J: TRBJ1-4
V: TRBV5-1

CDR3: CASSLDWGLAGGAETQYF
J: TRBJ2-5
V: TRBV11-2

CDR3: CASSLRGLDEQFF
J: TRBJ2-1
V: TRBV5-1

CDR3: CASMQRRGVNQPQHF
J: TRBJ1-5
V: TRBV27

CDR3: CASSNRDRGPREYF
J: TRBJ2-7
V: TRBV11-2

CDR3: CSATKRTSGGPTDTQYF
J: TRBJ2-3
V: TRBV20-1

CDR3: CASSPPVGGEGIQYF
J: TRBJ2-4
V: TRBV18

CDR3: CSALGQSKLSNEQFF
J: TRBJ2-1
V: TRBV20-1

CDR3: CSVARLAGEKTQYF
J: TRBJ2-5
V: TRBV29-1

CDR3: CASSLFGGAGYEQYF
J: TRBJ2-7
V: TRBV28

CDR3: CASSLFRGRVEELFF
J: TRBJ2-2
V: TRBV5-6

CDR3: CSASRSGNSYEQYF
J: TRBJ2-7
V: TRBV20-1

CDR3: CSASEPPYEQYF
J: TRBJ2-7
V: TRBV20-1

CDR3: CASGLGLDRDNEKLFF
J: TRBJ1-4
V: TRBV12-5

CDR3: CSATSNQASGGPETQYF
J: TRBJ2-5
V: TRBV20-1

CDR3: CASQTAPWSTEAFF
J: TRBJ1-1
V: TRBV28

CDR3: CASSVGWGSSLQETQYF
J: TRBJ2-5
V: TRBV9

CDR3: CSAREYSANYGYTF
J: TRBJ1-2
V: TRBV20-1

CDR3: CSARAHRALNTEAFF
J: TRBJ1-1
V: TRBV20-1

CDR3: CASSHRGLETQYF
J: TRBJ2-5
V: TRBV2

CDR3: CASSSTLGAGPSEQFF
J: TRBJ2-1
V: TRBV12-3/TRBV12-4

CDR3: CSARDPRDVDGYTF
J: TRBJ1-2
V: TRBV20-1